A selection of T cell receptor beta chains follows, all from one sample in a study of blood T cell repertoires in COVID-19. Sequencing used immunoSEQ multiplex PCR; TCRdb keeps in-frame clones, though not all of them. The sample lists over 600,000 clones; about 90% were seen once. The sample comprised peripheral blood. The receptors stem from a woman aged 18-35 years with acute or convalescent COVID-19. Each CDR3 is given with its conserved first and last residue.

v_call	j_call	cdr3_aa
TRBV30	TRBJ1-2	CAWSPPRAGQGKSNYGYTF
TRBV4-1	TRBJ1-3	CASSQPGKRNTIYF
TRBV9	TRBJ1-2	CASSPFGTGFRKGNYGYTF
TRBV29-1	TRBJ1-2	CSGAGGLNYGYTF
TRBV5-8	TRBJ1-4	CASSPAFWDRVEKLFF
TRBV6-5	TRBJ2-2	CASRTRTGHTGELFF
TRBV12-5	TRBJ1-6	CASGFGQGYSPLHF
TRBV2	TRBJ1-2	CASSVQGQHYGYTF
TRBV5-1	TRBJ2-2	CASSKRLAGAANTGELFF
TRBV30	TRBJ2-3	CAWSYPSPTSGGAGTQYF
TRBV6-5	TRBJ1-1	CASSPATGANTEAFF
TRBV10-2	TRBJ2-4	CASSESSAKNIQYF
TRBV6-5	TRBJ2-1	CASMGWGQPYNEQFF
TRBV5-6	TRBJ1-2	CASSLGQGRPGYTF
TRBV11-3	TRBJ1-1	CASSSGQFKNTEAFF
TRBV3-1/TRBV3-2	TRBJ1-5	CASSQGAASYSNQPQHF
TRBV2	TRBJ1-6	CASSQRGAGMGNSPLHF
TRBV30	TRBJ2-7	CATGDEYEQYF
TRBV7-9	TRBJ2-1	CASSLGQNNEQFF
TRBV5-5	TRBJ1-3	CASRMREGASSSGNTIYF
TRBV27	TRBJ2-7	CASSYGPGGQREQYF
TRBV6-5	TRBJ1-2	CASKRTGEYGYTF
TRBV27	TRBJ2-7	CASSLGQGGYEQYF
TRBV2	TRBJ1-2	CAVRDRGYGYTF
TRBV3-1/TRBV3-2	TRBJ1-4	CASSQGSDNEKLFF
TRBV6-5	TRBJ2-2	CASSLGKHANTGELFF
TRBV7-2	TRBJ2-7	CASSLEASGGNEQYF
TRBV6-2/TRBV6-3	TRBJ2-1	CASSQSSWQFF
TRBV19	TRBJ2-1	CASTSGQVNEQFF
TRBV12-3/TRBV12-4	TRBJ1-5	CASSSFNQPQHF
TRBV4-1	TRBJ1-1	CASSQEEGLLGNTEAFF
TRBV27	TRBJ2-3	CASSLGEPPDTQYF
TRBV4-1	TRBJ1-1	CASTPGQGAFEAFF
TRBV4-1	TRBJ1-1	CASSQSQAGRFEAFF
TRBV27	TRBJ1-5	CASSFWPNQPQHF
TRBV9	TRBJ1-2	CASSVGTGNGYTF
TRBV5-6	TRBJ2-2	CASSLASGELFF
TRBV29-1	TRBJ1-3	CSVDSSSGNTIYF
TRBV15	TRBJ1-6	CATRDIDRANSPLHF
TRBV9	TRBJ2-5	CASSSSGGGMLLETQYF
TRBV19	TRBJ1-2	CASSMDRYYGYTF
TRBV19	TRBJ1-1	CASSIGHREAFF
TRBV19	TRBJ1-1	CASSETVGAFF
TRBV7-9	TRBJ2-2	CASSPGQGELFF
TRBV27	TRBJ1-5	CASSFLGGQPQHF
TRBV4-1	TRBJ2-3	CASSPPGLAGTDTQYF
TRBV28	TRBJ2-2	CAGTGAVTGELFF
TRBV7-2	TRBJ2-7	CASSLEGGTDYEQYF
TRBV30	TRBJ1-4	CAWSVRTGGEKLFF
TRBV13	TRBJ2-7	CASSLSGGQALNEQYF
TRBV3-1/TRBV3-2	TRBJ1-2	CASSPRGVQGRNGYTF
TRBV5-4	TRBJ1-6	CASKRDNSPLHF
TRBV7-2	TRBJ2-3	CASSSVGLTDTQYF